Included here is one TCR beta chain sequence, with context. This clonotype has ten or more counts. Its antigen is unknown. One end of the junction does not line up with germline, which may come from a read error. Library creation used PCR. Sequenced using an Illumina HiSeq 2500. To normalize quantification of the TCRbeta repertoire, the TCR libraries were built with molecular barcoding that relied on unique molecular identifiers. TCRdb trimmed the raw reads at Q25, called clones with MiXCR and kept productive beta chains. Each CDR3 protein appears once, grouped with its most common genes and DNA. For this sample the table gives 6,500 to 10,000 distinct CDR3 sequences, of which 17% were detected only once. 88% of the sample is taken by the ten largest. What this sample's time point label stands for: day 60 (about 2 months) after transplantation. What the treatment or condition label conveys for this sample: allogeneic hematopoietic cell transplantation with graft depleted of TCRalphabeta T cells and CD19 B cells. TCRalphabeta/CD19-depleted allogeneic hematopoietic cell grafts were given to the transplant recipients, all of whom were children.

CDR1 and CDR2 (MNHEY, SVGAGI) derive from the germline V gene. From the cysteine through the phenylalanine, the CDR3 covers 13 amino acids. CDR3 DNA is the only sequence kept; it has 39 bases, read in frame from the first base. This sample was taken from a study of T-cell reconstitution after alpha-beta-depleted transplantation in children (TCRdb year 2016). Looking at the study overall: Using TCR repertoire profiling, the study quantitatively followed how T-cell immune reconstitution unfolded in children after TCRalphabeta/CD19-depleted allogeneic hematopoietic cell transplantation.

What the authors observed across the whole study: Over the following months the frequencies of hyperexpanded clones went down, and after one year T-cell counts and TCRbeta diversity were mostly credited to newly produced T cells. Apparently early alphabetaT-cell count recovery about two months after transplant reportedly relied on only several hundred rapidly expanded clones derived from non-depleted graft cells. In some patients, high TCRbeta diversity at day 60 was attributed to recipient T cells and intrathymic progenitors that had survived conditioning.

The sequence joins TRBV6-5 to TRBJ2-2; confidence is insufficient to name the D gene. This material consisted of PBMCs, mostly from graft donor cells, taken 60 days after TCRalphabeta/CD19-depleted stem cell transplant. This sequence originates from a girl less than two years old who had a stem cell transplant for combined immunodeficiency, so the T cells may come from the graft donor. The DNA sequence follows: TGTGCCAGCAGCTACTCCTGGACCGGGGAGCTGTTTTTT. Translation gives CASSYSWTGELFF.